These T cell receptor beta chains were read from a single sample in a study of CD8+CD57+ T cells in acquired aplastic anemia. In TCRdb, the reads were re-called with MiXCR into one record per CDR3 protein. The data contain approximately 150,000 distinct CDR3 sequences, 65% to 75% of them singletons. The sequencing input was sorted CD4+, CD8+, or CD8+CD57+ T cells (not recorded which) from PBMCs. These receptors were obtained from a human donor with aplastic anemia. CDR3s include the opening cysteine and the closing phenylalanine or tryptophan. Each record gives: J gene, V gene, clone size, D gene, CDR3 protein, CDR3 DNA. D genes are given only for firm matches. Some rows have no size entry. The others give once, few or many, or a class for an expanded clone.

J gene: TRBJ2-1
V gene: TRBV24-1
clone size: once
D gene: -
CDR3 protein: CATSDIRGSSYNEQFF
CDR3 DNA: TGTGCCACCAGTGATATAAGGGGCAGCTCCTACAATGAGCAGTTCTTC

J gene: TRBJ2-5
V gene: TRBV7-2
clone size: -
D gene: TRBD1
CDR3 protein: CASSLGQGMQETQYF
CDR3 DNA: TGTGCCAGCAGCCTGGGACAGGGGATGCAAGAGACCCAGTACTTC

J gene: TRBJ2-5
V gene: TRBV7-2
clone size: -
D gene: -
CDR3 protein: CASSPDTQETQYF
CDR3 DNA: TGTGCCAGCAGCCCAGACACACAAGAGACCCAGTACTTC

J gene: TRBJ2-7
V gene: TRBV5-1
clone size: -
D gene: TRBD1
CDR3 protein: CASSLGSGTAAHEQYF
CDR3 DNA: TGCGCCAGCAGCTTGGGCTCCGGGACAGCTGCTCACGAGCAGTACTTC

J gene: TRBJ2-7
V gene: TRBV7-9
clone size: -
D gene: TRBD1
CDR3 protein: CASSSRTGVTYEQYF
CDR3 DNA: TGTGCCAGCAGCTCAAGGACAGGGGTGACCTACGAGCAGTACTTC

J gene: TRBJ1-1
V gene: TRBV10-3
clone size: -
D gene: -
CDR3 protein: CAISAGMEAFF
CDR3 DNA: TGTGCCATCAGTGCTGGGATGGAAGCTTTCTTT

J gene: TRBJ2-7
V gene: TRBV19
clone size: -
D gene: TRBD2
CDR3 protein: CASSSGLAGAAGQYF
CDR3 DNA: TGTGCCAGTAGTAGCGGACTAGCGGGAGCTGCCGGGCAGTACTTC

J gene: TRBJ1-2
V gene: TRBV7-9
clone size: -
D gene: -
CDR3 protein: CAHEQGQGFAFGYTF
CDR3 DNA: TGTGCCCACGAGCAGGGTCAGGGGTTCGCGTTTGGCTACACCTTC

J gene: TRBJ1-5
V gene: TRBV7-2
clone size: -
D gene: -
CDR3 protein: CASSLAPRPNQPQHF
CDR3 DNA: TGTGCCAGCAGCTTAGCGCCAAGGCCCAATCAGCCCCAGCATTTT

J gene: TRBJ2-2
V gene: TRBV12-3/TRBV12-4
clone size: -
D gene: -
CDR3 protein: CASSLQGPNTGELFF
CDR3 DNA: TGTGCCAGCAGCCTCCAGGGGCCAAACACCGGGGAGCTGTTTTTT

J gene: TRBJ2-3
V gene: TRBV14
clone size: -
D gene: -
CDR3 protein: CASSQRGHNTDTQYF
CDR3 DNA: TGTGCCAGCAGCCAGCGGGGGCACAACACAGATACGCAGTATTTT

J gene: TRBJ1-2
V gene: TRBV29-1
clone size: -
D gene: TRBD1
CDR3 protein: CSGRTGSAGYTF
CDR3 DNA: TGCAGCGGACGGACAGGGAGCGCTGGCTACACCTTC

J gene: TRBJ2-2
V gene: TRBV5-1
clone size: -
D gene: -
CDR3 protein: CASSSADLTANAGELFF
CDR3 DNA: TGCGCCAGCAGCTCGGCGGACCTTACGGCGAATGCCGGGGAGCTGTTTTTT

J gene: TRBJ2-1
V gene: TRBV5-1
clone size: -
D gene: -
CDR3 protein: CASYGGVAYNEQFF
CDR3 DNA: TGCGCCAGCTACGGGGGAGTGGCTTACAATGAGCAGTTCTTC

J gene: TRBJ2-5
V gene: TRBV29-1
clone size: -
D gene: -
CDR3 protein: CSVAFVVRGGPLQGTQYF
CDR3 DNA: TGCAGCGTTGCGTTCGTGGTCCGGGGCGGTCCCTTACAAGGGACCCAGTACTTC

J gene: TRBJ1-2
V gene: TRBV9
clone size: -
D gene: TRBD1
CDR3 protein: CASSVARQGEYYGYTF
CDR3 DNA: TGTGCCAGCAGCGTAGCTCGGCAGGGGGAATACTATGGCTACACCTTC

J gene: TRBJ2-1
V gene: TRBV5-4
clone size: -
D gene: TRBD1
CDR3 protein: CASTHPRTGRNEQFF
CDR3 DNA: TGTGCCAGCACCCACCCGCGGACAGGGAGGAATGAGCAGTTCTTC

J gene: TRBJ2-7
V gene: TRBV11-2
clone size: -
D gene: -
CDR3 protein: CASSLERSLAYEQYF
CDR3 DNA: TGTGCCAGCAGCTTAGAAAGATCATTAGCCTACGAGCAGTACTTC

J gene: TRBJ1-3
V gene: TRBV20-1
clone size: few
D gene: TRBD1
CDR3 protein: CSASNRGGNTIYF
CDR3 DNA: TGCAGTGCTAGTAACAGGGGAGGAAACACCATATATTTT

J gene: TRBJ2-3
V gene: TRBV19
clone size: -
D gene: -
CDR3 protein: CASSIAGSTDIQYF
CDR3 DNA: TGTGCCAGTAGTATCGCCGGAAGCACAGATATACAGTATTTT

J gene: TRBJ1-5
V gene: TRBV9
clone size: -
D gene: -
CDR3 protein: CASSVGRDQPQHF
CDR3 DNA: TGTGCCAGCAGCGTAGGTAGGGATCAGCCCCAGCATTTT

J gene: TRBJ2-1
V gene: TRBV24-1
clone size: -
D gene: TRBD2
CDR3 protein: CATSDGTIAGGGEQFF
CDR3 DNA: TGTGCCACCAGTGATGGGACAATAGCGGGGGGAGGTGAGCAGTTCTTC

J gene: TRBJ2-7
V gene: TRBV20-1
clone size: few
D gene: -
CDR3 protein: CSASPMGRGEQYF
CDR3 DNA: TGCAGTGCTAGTCCCATGGGAAGGGGCGAGCAGTACTTC

J gene: TRBJ2-5
V gene: TRBV10-2
clone size: -
D gene: -
CDR3 protein: CASQLSRGETQYF
CDR3 DNA: TGCGCCAGCCAACTTTCTAGGGGAGAGACCCAGTACTTC

J gene: TRBJ2-3
V gene: TRBV10-2
clone size: few
D gene: -
CDR3 protein: CASYAGRDTQYF
CDR3 DNA: TGCGCCAGCTACGCGGGGCGTGATACGCAGTATTTT

J gene: TRBJ1-2
V gene: TRBV24-1
clone size: -
D gene: -
CDR3 protein: CATSVDRFFGYTF
CDR3 DNA: TGTGCTACCAGCGTGGACCGCTTTTTTGGCTACACCTTC

J gene: TRBJ2-7
V gene: TRBV7-6
clone size: few
D gene: -
CDR3 protein: CASSLARSGGIYEQYF
CDR3 DNA: TGTGCCAGCAGCTTAGCGCGTAGCGGCGGTATCTACGAGCAGTACTTC

J gene: TRBJ2-2
V gene: TRBV24-1
clone size: few
D gene: -
CDR3 protein: CATSLGGAGGELFF
CDR3 DNA: TGTGCCACCAGTCTAGGAGGGGCTGGCGGGGAGCTGTTTTTT

J gene: TRBJ2-7
V gene: TRBV9
clone size: medium-sized
D gene: TRBD1
CDR3 protein: CASSPGTGTVTYEQYF
CDR3 DNA: TGTGCCAGCAGCCCAGGGACCGGGACAGTAACCTACGAGCAGTACTTC

J gene: TRBJ2-7
V gene: TRBV13
clone size: -
D gene: TRBD2
CDR3 protein: CASSGRLAGFYEQYF
CDR3 DNA: TGTGCCAGCAGCGGCCGACTAGCGGGATTCTACGAGCAGTACTTC

J gene: TRBJ1-2
V gene: TRBV19
clone size: -
D gene: -
CDR3 protein: CASSGGGVLYGYTF
CDR3 DNA: TGTGCCTCCTCCGGCGGGGGAGTACTCTATGGCTACACCTTC

J gene: TRBJ1-2
V gene: TRBV6-1
clone size: many
D gene: -
CDR3 protein: CASSEFWGADGYTF
CDR3 DNA: TGTGCCAGCAGTGAGTTTTGGGGGGCGGATGGCTACACCTTC

J gene: TRBJ2-1
V gene: TRBV5-6
clone size: few
D gene: -
CDR3 protein: CASSQSASYNEQFF
CDR3 DNA: TGTGCCAGCAGCCAATCGGCGAGCTACAATGAGCAGTTCTTC

J gene: TRBJ1-3
V gene: TRBV29-1
clone size: -
D gene: -
CDR3 protein: CSVGDGTGSGNTIYF
CDR3 DNA: TGCAGCGTGGGCGATGGGACGGGCTCTGGAAACACCATATATTTT

J gene: TRBJ1-1
V gene: TRBV7-9
clone size: few
D gene: -
CDR3 protein: CASSLVNRNTEAFF
CDR3 DNA: TGTGCCAGCAGCTTAGTAAACCGGAACACTGAAGCTTTCTTT